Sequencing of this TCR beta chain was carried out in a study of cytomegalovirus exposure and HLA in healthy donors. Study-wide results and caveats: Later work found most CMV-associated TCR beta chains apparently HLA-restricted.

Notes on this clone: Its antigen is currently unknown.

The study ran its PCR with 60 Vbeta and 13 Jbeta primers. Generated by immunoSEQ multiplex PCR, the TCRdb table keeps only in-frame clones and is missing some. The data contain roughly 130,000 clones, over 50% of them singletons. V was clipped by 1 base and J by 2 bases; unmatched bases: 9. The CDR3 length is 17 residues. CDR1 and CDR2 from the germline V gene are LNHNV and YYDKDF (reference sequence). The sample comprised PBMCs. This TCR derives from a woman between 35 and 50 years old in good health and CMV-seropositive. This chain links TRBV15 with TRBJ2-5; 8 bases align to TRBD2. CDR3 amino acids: CATSRVVLAGLQETQYF. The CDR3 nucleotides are TGTGCCACCAGCAGAGTAGTCCTAGCGGGTCTTCAAGAGACCCAGTACTTC.